This record looks at one T cell receptor beta chain sequence and its context. Its target is not known. Genomic DNA constituted the template upon which TCR beta VDJ and CDR3 profiling was performed. TCRdb analysed the reads with MiXCR anew, one entry per CDR3 protein. The sample yields approximately 470,000 distinct CDR3 sequences, roughly a third seen once. The sample belongs to a study of CD8+CD57+ T cells in acquired aplastic anemia. About the research overall: DNA per sorted CD4+ or CD8+ sample ranged roughly 0.17 to 27.4 ug, averaging roughly 3.5 ug. Study observations and caveats: Patients did not significantly differ from controls in CD8+ Simpson's diversity.

This CDR3 spans 14 amino acids. Deletions cut 1 base from V and 4 bases from J, with 7 bases between. Germline loops: CDR1 SGHTA, CDR2 FQGTGA. CD8+CD57+ cell expansion, shown by flow cytometry, had occurred in the patients selected for sequencing. Patients uniformly had severe acquired aplastic anemia. No therapy had been given to the patients at the time of blood sampling. This TCR was sampled from a human donor with aplastic anemia. Material: sorted CD4+, CD8+, or CD8+CD57+ T cells (not recorded which) from PBMCs. This chain uses TRBV7-3 with TRBJ2-2; TRBD1 might be the D (5 bases). The CDR3 region is CASSLRQITGELFF. As DNA, the CDR3 is TGTGCCAGCAGCTTAAGACAGATCACCGGGGAGCTGTTTTTT.